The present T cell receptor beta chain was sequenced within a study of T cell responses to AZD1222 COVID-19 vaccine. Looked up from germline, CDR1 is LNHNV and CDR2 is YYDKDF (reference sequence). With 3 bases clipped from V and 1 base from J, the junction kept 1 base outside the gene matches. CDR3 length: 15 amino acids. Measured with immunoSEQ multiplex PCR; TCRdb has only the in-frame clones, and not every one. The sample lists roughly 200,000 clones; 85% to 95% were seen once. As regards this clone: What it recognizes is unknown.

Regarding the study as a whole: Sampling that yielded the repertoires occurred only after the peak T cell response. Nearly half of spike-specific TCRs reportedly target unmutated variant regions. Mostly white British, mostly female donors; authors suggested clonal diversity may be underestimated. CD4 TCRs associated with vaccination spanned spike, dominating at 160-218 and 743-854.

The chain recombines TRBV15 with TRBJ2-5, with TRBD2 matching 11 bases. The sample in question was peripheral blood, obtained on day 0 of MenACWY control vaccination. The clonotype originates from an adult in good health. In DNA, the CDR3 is TGTGCCACCAGCAGGACTAGCGGGGCCCAAGAGACCCAGTACTTC. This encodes CATSRTSGAQETQYF.